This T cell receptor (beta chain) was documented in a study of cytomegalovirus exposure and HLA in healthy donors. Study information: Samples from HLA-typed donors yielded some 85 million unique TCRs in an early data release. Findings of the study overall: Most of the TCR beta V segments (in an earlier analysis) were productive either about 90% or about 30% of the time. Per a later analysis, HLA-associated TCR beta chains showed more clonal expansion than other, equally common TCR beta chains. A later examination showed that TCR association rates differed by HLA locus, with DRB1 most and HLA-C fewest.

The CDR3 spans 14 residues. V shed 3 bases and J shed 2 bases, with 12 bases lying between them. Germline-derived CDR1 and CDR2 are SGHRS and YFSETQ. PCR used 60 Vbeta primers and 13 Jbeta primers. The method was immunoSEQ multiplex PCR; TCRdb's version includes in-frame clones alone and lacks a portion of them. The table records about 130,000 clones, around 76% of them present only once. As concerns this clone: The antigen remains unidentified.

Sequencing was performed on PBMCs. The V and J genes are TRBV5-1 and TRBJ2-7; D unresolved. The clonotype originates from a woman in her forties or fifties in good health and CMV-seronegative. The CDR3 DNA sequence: TGCGCCAGCAGCTCAATCGACAAACCCTACGAGCAGTACTTC. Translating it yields CASSSIDKPYEQYF.